This entry lists 26 T cell receptor beta chains sequenced from one sample in a study of T cells after yellow fever vaccination (dated by TCRdb to between 2017 and 2020). Library prep was done by 5' RACE. TCRdb names Illumina HiSeq 2500 as the instrument used. The public reads were run again by TCRdb, first through fastp at Q25 and then through MiXCR, and only productive beta chains were kept. Entries that share a CDR3 protein sequence are merged under the most common genes and DNA. The sample has about 74,000 distinct CDR3 sequences on record, around 6.5% of them singletons. Of the sample, 30% to 40% is held by the ten largest clones. The meaning of the sample's treatment or condition label: live attenuated yellow fever vaccine strain. This specimen consisted of CD8+ T cells sorted from PBMCs, obtained roughly 5 days after the first yellow fever vaccination. The receptor set was obtained from a man aged 18 to 30 who received the YFV17D yellow fever vaccine.

The rearrangement joins TRBV4-2 to TRBJ2-5; D possibly corresponds to TRBD1 (5 bases). The CDR3 covers 15 residues. Trimming took off 0 bases at V and 2 bases at J, with 10 bases between the two ends. The germline CDR1 and CDR2 sequences are LGHNA and YNFKEQ. The CDR3 protein is CASSQELQAQETQYF. CDR3 in DNA: TGTGCCAGCAGCCAAGAGTTACAGGCTCAAGAGACCCAGTACTTC.

This clonotype has ten or more counts. The CDR3 loop is CASRSLAGVADTQYF. The CDR3 DNA follows: TGTGCCAGCAGATCACTAGCGGGGGTCGCAGATACGCAGTATTTT. V and J are TRBV12-3 or TRBV12-4 and TRBJ2-3; TRBD2 matches 11 bases. V lost 6 bases and J lost 4; bases outside the gene matches: 6. The CDR3 runs 15 residues.

The chain recombines TRBV7-6 with TRBJ2-7; a possible D gene is TRBD1 (6 bases). The CDR3 runs 14 residues. The V end was cut by 1 base, the J end by 5 bases, with 12 bases between. Germline V gene data show CDR1 as SGHVS and CDR2 as FNYEAQ. CDR3 protein: CASSLGGGRDEQYF. CDR3 coding DNA: TGTGCCAGCAGCTTAGGAGGGGGAAGGGACGAGCAGTACTTC.

The V call is TRBV6-2 or TRBV6-3, the J call TRBJ2-7; no clear D gene. The CDR3 sequence is 13 residues long. Trimming shortened V by 2 bases and J by 3 bases, and 8 bases separated the two germline ends. Germline assignment: CDR1 MNHEY and CDR2 SVGEGT. Written as DNA, the CDR3 is TGTGCCAGCAGTTACGTTGACGGCTACGAGCAGTACTTC. Its translation: CASSYVDGYEQYF.

This clonotype occurred many times. V usage is TRBV4-3 and J usage is TRBJ2-3, with D uncertain. Between the trimmed V and J ends, which lost 1 base and 0 bases, there was a span of 11 bases. Germline loops: CDR1 LGHNA, CDR2 YSLEER. The CDR3 totals 16 residues. CDR3 sequence (DNA): TGCGCCAGCAGCCAAGTTAAGACTGACAGCACAGATACGCAGTATTTT. Its translation is CASSQVKTDSTDTQYF.

The chain couples TRBV5-5 to TRBJ1-6, with D possibly TRBD1 on 6 matching bases. The CDR3 consists of 16 residues. Germline CDR1 is SGHKS and CDR2 is YYEKEE (reference sequence). Trimming pared 3 bases from V and 4 bases from J, leaving 14 bases between. DNA of the CDR3: TGTGCCAGCAGCTCAGGACAGCCTCTGTATAATTCACCCCTCCACTTT. Its protein is CASSSGQPLYNSPLHF.

This clonotype was detected only a few times. This chain links TRBV10-3 with TRBJ2-7, with 8 bases fitting TRBD1. The J segment lost 5 bases and the V segment lost 2 bases, leaving 2 bases of the junction unmatched. This CDR3 has 13 residues. From germline, CDR1 is ENHRY and CDR2 SYGVKD. CDR3 sequence: CAISETTGDEQYV. The CDR3 coding sequence is TGTGCCATCAGTGAGACGACAGGGGACGAGCAGTACGTC.

The V call is TRBV27, the J call TRBJ1-5; tentatively, D is TRBD1 (5 bases). The CDR3 loop spans 15 amino acids. Trimming removed 4 bases at V and 1 base at J, with 11 bases between. Germline CDR1 and CDR2: MNHEY and SMNVEV (reference sequence). The CDR3 nucleotides are TGTGCCAGCAGTTACCTTTGGGACAGCAATCAGCCCCAGCATTTT. Translated: CASSYLWDSNQPQHF.

The CDR3 loop is CASSHSGTDSYGYTF. CDR3 coding DNA: TGTGCCAGCAGCCACAGCGGGACAGATAGCTATGGCTACACCTTC. The rearrangement links TRBV7-2 to TRBJ1-2, with 7 bases fitting TRBD1. Germline assignment: CDR1 SGHTA and CDR2 FQGNSA. This CDR3 has 15 amino acids. V shed 5 bases, J shed 4 bases, and the junction held 10 bases outside the gene matches.

This clonotype was observed a handful of times. The chain carries TRBV7-8 and TRBJ1-3; D unresolved. The V and J ends lost 0 bases and 3 bases respectively, with 6 bases between them. The CDR3 runs 14 residues. Germline assignment: CDR1 SGHVS and CDR2 FQNEAQ. The CDR3 reads CASSLAVGGNTIYF. CDR3 coding DNA: TGTGCCAGCAGCTTAGCGGTGGGTGGAAACACCATATATTTT.

This clonotype was counted many times. This rearrangement joins TRBV6-2 or TRBV6-3 to TRBJ2-7; 9 bases are shared with TRBD2. This CDR3 contains 16 residues. The junction had 8 bases not matched to a gene; V was cut back by 3 bases and J by 2 bases. Germline-derived CDR1 and CDR2 are MNHEY and SVGEGT. CDR3 loop: CASSYGLAGRTYEQYF. The CDR3 DNA sequence: TGTGCCAGCAGTTATGGGCTAGCGGGGAGGACCTACGAGCAGTACTTC.

The rearrangement uses TRBV7-8 and TRBJ2-2; 7 bases are shared with TRBD2. CDR3 length equals 15 residues. V dropped 2 bases and J dropped 4; count of bases not matched to a gene: 4. Germline V lookup: CDR1 SGHVS, CDR2 FQNEAQ. DNA for the CDR3: TGTGCCAGCAGCTTAATTACGGGGGGCACCGGGGAGCTGTTTTTT. Residues: CASSLITGGTGELFF.

The chain recombines TRBV7-2 with TRBJ2-1; D may be TRBD2 (5 bases). The CDR3 runs 16 residues. Germline V gene lookup returns CDR1 SGHTA and CDR2 FQGNSA. Trimming pared 6 bases from V and 2 bases from J, leaving 17 bases between. In nucleotides, the CDR3 is TGTGCCAGCAGTTTAATGGGTCACGGGACCTACAATGAGCAGTTCTTC. Amino acid sequence: CASSLMGHGTYNEQFF.

This clonotype came up many times. This chain joins TRBV27 and TRBJ2-1, with D possibly TRBD2 on 6 matching bases. V was trimmed by 3 bases and J by 4 bases, leaving 13 bases between them. CDR3 length: 15 residues. Germline CDR1 and CDR2: MNHEY and SMNVEV (reference sequence). The CDR3 coding sequence is TGTGCCAGCAGTTTCGACGGGGGAGGATACAATGAGCAGTTCTTC. This sequence encodes CASSFDGGGYNEQFF.

There are a few counts of this clonotype. The rearrangement links TRBV27 to TRBJ1-6; maybe TRBD1 (5 bases). This CDR3 is 18 amino acids long. Germline V lookup: CDR1 MNHEY, CDR2 SMNVEV (reference sequence). The V and J ends lost 5 bases and 6 bases respectively, with 23 bases between them. The CDR3 protein is CASSPGTNRGWGNSPLHF. CDR3 in DNA: TGTGCCAGCAGTCCCGGGACCAACCGGGGATGGGGTAATTCACCCCTCCACTTT.

The V call is TRBV11-2, the J call TRBJ1-5; D may be TRBD1 (5 bases). The V gene lost 0 bases and the J gene lost 3 bases, with 12 bases spanning the gap. The CDR3 has 16 amino acids. Germline assignment: CDR1 SGHAT and CDR2 FQNNGV. CDR3 sequence reads: CASSLDAQGPNQPQHF. CDR3 bases: TGTGCCAGCAGCTTAGATGCCCAGGGTCCCAATCAGCCCCAGCATTTT. Filled out from reference TRBV11-2 and TRBJ1-5, the complete variable domain reads EAGVAQSPRYKIIEKRQSVAFWCNPISGHATLYWYQQILGQGPKLLIQFQNNGVVDDSQLPKDRFSAERLKGVDSTLKIQPAKLEDSAVYLCASSLDAQGPNQPQHFGDGTRLSIL.

This clonotype appeared many times. The rearrangement joins TRBV5-1 to TRBJ2-1; 7 bases agree with TRBD1. This CDR3 spans 16 amino acids. With 4 bases clipped from V and 8 bases from J, the junction kept 15 bases outside the gene matches. The germline CDR1 and CDR2 sequences are SGHRS and YFSETQ. The CDR3 coding sequence is TGCGCCAGCAGCCCACCAGACAGGGTGGGGCAGGATGAGCAGTTCTTC. It translates to CASSPPDRVGQDEQFF. The full variable domain, completed using reference TRBV5-1 and TRBJ2-1, is KAGVTQTPRYLIKTRGQQVTLSCSPISGHRSVSWYQQTPGQGLQFLFEYFSETQRNKGNFPGRFSGRQFSNSRSEMNVSTLELGDSALYLCASSPPDRVGQDEQFFGPGTRLTVL.

In DNA, the CDR3 is TGTGCCAGCAGTACCCCCGGGAACGACCAAGAGACCCAGTACTTC. Amino acids: CASSTPGNDQETQYF. The rearrangement links TRBV2 to TRBJ2-5; tentative D call: TRBD2 (5 bases). With 5 bases removed from V and 0 bases from J, the gap between germline ends came to 13 bases. Per germline, CDR1 SNHLY and CDR2 FYNNEI. This CDR3 is 15 amino acids long. The complete variable domain, with remaining parts taken from reference TRBV2 and TRBJ2-5, reads EPEVTQTPSHQVTQMGQEVILRCVPISNHLYFYWYRQILGQKVEFLVSFYNNEISEKSEIFDDQFSVERPDGSNFTLKIRSTKLEDSAMYFCASSTPGNDQETQYFGPGTRLLVL.

A remark on this clonotype: A much larger clone lies one base from this, so it may be a read error. The chain recombines TRBV20-1 with TRBJ2-7; D not resolved. This CDR3 has 14 residues. CDR1 and CDR2 (germline): DFQATT, SNEGSKA (reference sequence). The CDR3 loop reads CSARDPAHSCEQYF. The CDR3 DNA follows: TGCAGTGCTAGAGATCCGGCGCATTCCTGCGAGCAGTACTTC.

This clonotype was seen ten or more times. The chain employs TRBV6-2 or TRBV6-3 and TRBJ2-3, with D possibly TRBD2 on 6 matching bases. This CDR3 is 16 amino acids long. Per the germline V gene, CDR1 is MNHEY and CDR2 is SVGEGT. V was pared by 6 bases and J by 0 bases, with 16 bases between. This CDR3 is CASSSIADGSTDTQYF. CDR3 nucleotides: TGTGCCAGCAGCTCTATAGCGGACGGTAGCACAGATACGCAGTATTTT.

The gene calls are TRBV6-2 or TRBV6-3 and TRBJ2-1; 7 bases are a match to TRBD1. This CDR3 region has 14 residues. The germline V gene has CDR1 MNHEY and CDR2 SVGEGT. V shed 1 base, J shed 5 bases, and the junction held 2 bases outside the gene matches. The CDR3 here is CASSYYGQDNEQFF. As DNA, the CDR3 is TGTGCCAGCAGTTACTACGGACAGGACAATGAGCAGTTCTTC.

The chain uses TRBV2 and TRBJ2-1; 8 nucleotides line up with TRBD1. Germline trimming cut 5 bases from V and 7 bases from J; bases unmatched to any gene: 10. CDR1 and CDR2 from the germline V gene are SNHLY and FYNNEI. The CDR3 is 15 amino acids. The chain's CDR3 is CASSIRDRNLNEQFF. The CDR3 nucleotides read TGTGCCAGCAGTATCCGGGACAGGAATTTGAATGAGCAGTTCTTC.

This clonotype was recorded a few times. The rearrangement joins TRBV29-1 to TRBJ2-4; 7 positions match TRBD1. CDR3 size: 13 residues. The germline V gene encodes CDR1 SQVTM and CDR2 ANQGSEA. The V gene end was trimmed by 7 bases and the J gene end by 8 bases; junction bases not matched to a gene: 11. The CDR3, as DNA: TGCAGCGCCCTTCCGACAGGGTTCGACATTCAGTACTTC. As protein: CSALPTGFDIQYF.

This clonotype was seen many times. J is TRBJ2-7 and V is TRBV24-1; 7 positions match TRBD1. Germline V gene sequence: CDR1 KGHDR, CDR2 SFDVKD. This CDR3 is built from 15 residues. CDR3 sequence reads: CATRDGGQCPLSYRV. CDR3 coding DNA: TGTGCCACCCGAGATGGGGGACAGTGTCCTCTGTCCTATCGCGTC.

This clonotype has ten or more counts. At one end, the junction sequence differs from germline, possibly due to a read error. This chain connects TRBV6-1 to TRBJ2-7, with 7 bases matching TRBD2. The CDR3 covers 14 residues. CDR1 and CDR2 (germline): MNHNS, SASEGT. The CDR3 coding sequence is TGTGCCAGCAGCGAAGGCGGGGGCTCCTACGAGCAGTACTTC. Its translation: CASSEGGGSYEQYF.

This clonotype was recorded a few times. This rearrangement joins TRBV20-1 to TRBJ1-5; tentatively, D is TRBD1 (6 bases). The CDR3 covers 17 residues. In germline, CDR1 is DFQATT, CDR2 SNEGSKA (reference sequence). The V end lost 6 bases, the J end lost 5 bases, and 26 bases lay between the germline ends. CDR3 loop: CSAVVGGAELGYQPQHF. CDR3 in DNA: TGCAGTGCCGTTGTGGGGGGCGCTGAGCTGGGTTATCAGCCCCAGCATTTT.